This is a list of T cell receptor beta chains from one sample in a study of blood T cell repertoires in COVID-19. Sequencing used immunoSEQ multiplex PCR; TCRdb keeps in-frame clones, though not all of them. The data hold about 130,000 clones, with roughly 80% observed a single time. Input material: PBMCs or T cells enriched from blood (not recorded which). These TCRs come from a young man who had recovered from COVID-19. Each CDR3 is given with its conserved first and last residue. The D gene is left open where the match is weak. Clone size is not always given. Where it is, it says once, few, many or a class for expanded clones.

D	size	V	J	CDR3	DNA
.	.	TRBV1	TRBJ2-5	CTSSLTSACETQYF	TGCACCAGCAGCCTTACTAGCGCGTGCGAGACCCAGTACTTC
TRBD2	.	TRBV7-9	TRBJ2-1	CASSPRTSGGAVYEQFF	TGTGCCAGCAGCCCCCGCACTAGCGGGGGGGCCGTATATGAGCAGTTCTTC
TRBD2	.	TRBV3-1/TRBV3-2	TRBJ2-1	CASSQGTTSGSGNEQFF	TGTGCCAGCAGCCAAGGTACGACTAGCGGGAGTGGAAATGAGCAGTTCTTC
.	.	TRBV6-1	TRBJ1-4	CASSGNRVGGNEKLFF	TGTGCCAGCAGTGGGAACAGGGTAGGCGGTAATGAAAAACTGTTTTTT
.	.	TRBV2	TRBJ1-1	CASTKWNTEAFF	TGTGCCAGCACTAAATGGAACACTGAAGCTTTCTTT
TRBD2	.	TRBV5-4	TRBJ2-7	CASSLGAGPYEQYF	TGTGCCAGCAGCTTGGGAGCGGGGCCCTACGAGCAGTACTTC
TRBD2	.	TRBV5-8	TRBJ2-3	CASSLGTSGLTDTQYF	TGTGCCAGCAGCTTGGGGACTAGCGGGCTCACAGATACGCAGTATTTT
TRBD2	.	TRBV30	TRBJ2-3	CAWSPGLAGGPDTQYF	TGTGCCTGGAGTCCAGGACTAGCGGGAGGTCCGGATACGCAGTATTTT
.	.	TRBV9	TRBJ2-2	CASNTGSGELFF	TGTGCCAGCAACACGGGTAGCGGGGAGCTGTTTTTT
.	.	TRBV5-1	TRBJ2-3	CASSLAPADTQYF	TGCGCCAGCAGCTTGGCCCCGGCAGATACGCAGTATTTT
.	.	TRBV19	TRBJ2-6	CASSAGLGANVLTF	TGTGCCAGTAGTGCAGGGTTGGGGGCCAACGTCCTGACTTTC
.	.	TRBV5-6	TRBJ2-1	CASSSPHRRGPGLRNEQFF	TGTGCCAGCAGCTCACCACATAGGAGAGGGCCGGGATTGAGGAATGAGCAGTTCTTC
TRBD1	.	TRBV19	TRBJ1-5	CASSIGYITGGRAQPQHF	TGTGCCAGTAGTATCGGTTATATTACAGGGGGCCGAGCTCAGCCCCAGCATTTT
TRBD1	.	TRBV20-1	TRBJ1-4	CSASPGQPEKLFF	TGCAGTGCTAGTCCGGGACAGCCTGAAAAACTGTTTTTT
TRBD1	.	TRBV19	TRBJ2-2	CASSTIQGAGTGELFF	TGTGCCAGTAGTACTATCCAGGGGGCGGGAACCGGGGAGCTGTTTTTT
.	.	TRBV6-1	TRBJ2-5	CASSELWGLGETQYF	TGTGCCAGCAGTGAATTGTGGGGCCTGGGGGAGACCCAGTACTTC
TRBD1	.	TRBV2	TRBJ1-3	CASNEGGPGNTIYF	TGTGCCAGCAACGAAGGGGGCCCTGGAAACACCATATATTTT
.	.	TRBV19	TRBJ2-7	CASSPDSDASYEQYF	TGTGCCAGTAGTCCTGATAGCGACGCATCCTACGAGCAGTACTTC
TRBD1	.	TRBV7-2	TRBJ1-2	CASSSDRAIYGYTF	TGTGCCAGCAGCTCCGACAGGGCGATCTATGGCTACACCTTC
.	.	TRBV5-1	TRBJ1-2	CASSLDSQGHYGYTF	TGCGCCAGCAGCTTGGATTCACAGGGACACTATGGCTACACCTTC
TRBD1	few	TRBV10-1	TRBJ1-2	CASSENLDPGGHYGYTF	TGCGCCAGCAGCGAAAACCTTGATCCAGGGGGCCACTATGGCTACACCTTC
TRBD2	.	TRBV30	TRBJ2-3	CAWSPSRSGRAKDTQYF	TGTGCCTGGAGCCCCTCGAGGAGCGGGAGGGCCAAGGATACGCAGTATTTT
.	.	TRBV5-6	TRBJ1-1	CASSGIAGNTEAFF	TGTGCCAGCAGCGGGATAGCGGGGAACACTGAAGCTTTCTTT
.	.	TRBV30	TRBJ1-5	CAWSGGREGQPQHF	TGTGCCTGGAGTGGGGGCAGGGAGGGACAGCCCCAGCATTTT
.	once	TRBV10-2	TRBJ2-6	CASTTSSGANVLTF	TGCGCCAGCACCACGAGCTCTGGGGCCAACGTCCTGACTTTC
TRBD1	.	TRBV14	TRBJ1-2	CASSPWDSYGYTF	TGTGCCAGCAGCCCCTGGGACAGTTATGGCTACACCTTC
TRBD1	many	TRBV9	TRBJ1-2	CASSVKSGQGSNYGYTF	TGTGCCAGCAGCGTCAAATCGGGACAGGGTTCTAACTATGGCTACACCTTC
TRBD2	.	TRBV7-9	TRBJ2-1	CASSNGASGGLRGEQFF	TGTGCCAGCAGCAATGGGGCTAGCGGGGGCCTGAGGGGTGAGCAGTTCTTC
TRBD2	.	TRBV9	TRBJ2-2	CASSVDRGAGELFF	TGTGCCAGCAGCGTAGATCGGGGGGCCGGGGAGCTGTTTTTT
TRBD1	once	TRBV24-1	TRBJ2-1	CATSEAGQGYNEQFF	TGTGCCACCAGTGAAGCGGGACAGGGATACAATGAGCAGTTCTTC
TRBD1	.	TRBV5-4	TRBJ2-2	CASSRMGTGNTGELFF	TGTGCCAGCAGCCGGATGGGGACAGGGAACACCGGGGAGCTGTTTTTT
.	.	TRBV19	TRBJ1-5	CASMVQDSNQPQHF	TGTGCCAGTATGGTCCAGGATAGCAATCAGCCCCAGCATTTT
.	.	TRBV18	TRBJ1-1	CASSPSEEDTEAFF	TGTGCCAGCTCACCTTCAGAAGAGGACACTGAAGCTTTCTTT
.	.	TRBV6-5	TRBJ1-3	CASSPRQNSGNTIYF	TGTGCCAGCAGTCCAAGACAGAACTCTGGAAACACCATATATTTT
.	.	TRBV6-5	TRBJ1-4	CAGSYDRGEKLFF	TGTGCCGGCAGTTACGACCGGGGAGAAAAACTGTTTTTT
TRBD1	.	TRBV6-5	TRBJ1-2	CATRDSNFPAYGYTF	TGTGCCACCCGGGACAGTAATTTTCCCGCCTATGGCTACACCTTC
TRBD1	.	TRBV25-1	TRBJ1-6	CASSESGTGVAPPLHF	TGTGCCAGCAGTGAATCCGGCACAGGGGTCGCGCCCCCCCTCCACTTT
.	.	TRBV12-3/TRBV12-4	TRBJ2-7	CASSSTGRYEQYF	TGTGCCAGCAGTTCGACAGGGAGGTACGAGCAGTACTTC
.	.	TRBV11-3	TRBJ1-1	CASSPHPGNTEAFF	TGTGCCAGCAGCCCCCATCCGGGGAACACTGAAGCTTTCTTT
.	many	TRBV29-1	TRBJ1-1	CSAGGGDGTEAFF	TGCAGCGCCGGGGGGGGCGATGGAACTGAAGCTTTCTTT
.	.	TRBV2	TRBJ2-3	CASRSDWNPSTDTQYF	TGTGCCAGCAGATCTGACTGGAACCCTAGCACAGATACGCAGTATTTT
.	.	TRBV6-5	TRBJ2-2	CASRRGGELFF	TGTGCCAGCAGGCGCGGGGGGGAGCTGTTTTTT
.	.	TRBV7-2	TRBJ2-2	CASSPRGYYTGELFF	TGTGCCAGCAGCCCGCGGGGTTATTACACCGGGGAGCTGTTTTTT
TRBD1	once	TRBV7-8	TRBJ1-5	CASSIRTGDSNQPQHF	TGTGCCAGCAGCATCCGGACAGGAGATAGCAATCAGCCCCAGCATTTT
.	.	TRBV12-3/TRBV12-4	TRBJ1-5	CASSFEANQPQHF	TGTGCCAGCAGTTTTGAGGCGAATCAGCCCCAGCATTTT